Listed below are T cell receptor beta chains from one sample, sequenced in a study of blood T cell repertoires in COVID-19. TCRdb's table, derived via immunoSEQ multiplex PCR, lists solely in-frame clones and lacks some. The profile shows 290,000 or so clones, around 90% of them singletons. Sequencing was carried out using peripheral blood. These receptors were taken from a man younger than 30 with active or convalescent COVID-19. CDR3s include the opening cysteine and the closing phenylalanine or tryptophan. Each record gives: V gene, J gene, D gene, clone size, CDR3 protein, CDR3 DNA. D genes are given only for firm matches. A clone size is listed for some rows: how often the clone was seen (once, few, many), or a class if it is expanded.

TRBV5-4	TRBJ2-3	TRBD2	NA	CASSPGTSGRDTQYF	TGTGCCAGCAGCCCCGGGACTAGCGGGAGGGATACGCAGTATTTT
TRBV28	TRBJ2-7	NA	NA	CASRGSDSYEQYF	TGTGCCAGCAGGGGCTCCGATTCCTACGAGCAGTACTTC
TRBV4-1	TRBJ2-7	NA	few	CASSRDTAYEQYF	TGCGCCAGCAGCCGGGACACTGCCTACGAGCAGTACTTC
TRBV6-1	TRBJ2-1	NA	NA	CASSERKGGHEQFF	TGTGCCAGCAGTGAGAGGAAGGGAGGCCATGAGCAGTTCTTC
TRBV10-2	TRBJ2-3	TRBD2	NA	CASSVGSGRSDTQYF	TGCGCCAGCAGTGTAGGTAGCGGGAGATCAGATACGCAGTATTTT
TRBV14	TRBJ2-1	NA	NA	CASSQDHGPGDEQFF	TGTGCCAGCAGCCAAGATCACGGGCCAGGGGATGAGCAGTTCTTC
TRBV24-1	TRBJ2-3	NA	NA	CATSDLGSTRAGDTQYF	TGTGCCACCAGTGATTTGGGGAGTACAAGGGCGGGAGATACGCAGTATTTT
TRBV2	TRBJ1-6	NA	NA	CASSEDLTWNGGSPLHF	TGTGCCAGCAGTGAGGACCTCACTTGGAACGGCGGGTCACCCCTCCACTTT
TRBV24-1	TRBJ1-5	TRBD1	NA	CAPAGTGGRQPQHF	TGTGCCCCCGCGGGGACAGGGGGCCGTCAGCCCCAGCATTTT
TRBV2	TRBJ2-7	NA	NA	CASSEEGQGFYEQYF	TGTGCCAGCAGTGAAGAGGGGCAGGGTTTCTACGAGCAGTACTTC
TRBV5-1	TRBJ2-2	NA	NA	CASGRQHANTGELFF	TGCGCCAGCGGAAGACAACACGCGAACACCGGGGAGCTGTTTTTT
TRBV6-5	TRBJ1-1	TRBD1	NA	CASDRGTEAFF	TGTGCCAGTGACAGGGGCACTGAAGCTTTCTTT
TRBV3-1/TRBV3-2	TRBJ2-7	TRBD2	once	CASSPGIGLAGEPEQYF	TGTGCCAGCAGCCCCGGAATCGGACTAGCGGGAGAACCCGAGCAGTACTTC
TRBV7-2	TRBJ1-5	NA	NA	CASSPYHRVQPQHF	TGTGCCAGCAGCCCATATCATCGAGTACAGCCCCAGCATTTT
TRBV19	TRBJ1-5	NA	NA	CASSAQTDNQPQHF	TGTGCCAGTAGTGCTCAAACAGATAATCAGCCCCAGCATTTT
TRBV5-1	TRBJ2-7	NA	NA	CASSLEGGPWEQYF	TGCGCCAGCAGCTTGGAAGGAGGACCTTGGGAGCAGTACTTC
TRBV7-9	TRBJ2-4	TRBD2	NA	CASSTPGTSGELDIQYF	TGTGCCAGCAGCACCCCCGGGACTAGCGGGGAGTTGGACATTCAGTACTTC
TRBV6-5	TRBJ1-2	NA	NA	CASSYSIIGGDGYTF	TGTGCCAGCAGTTACTCGATCATTGGGGGGGATGGCTACACCTTC
TRBV11-3	TRBJ2-2	NA	NA	CASSPTVGGGTGELFF	TGTGCCAGCAGCCCCACTGTAGGGGGTGGCACCGGGGAGCTGTTTTTT
TRBV21-1	TRBJ2-6	NA	NA	CASSKVGASGANVLTF	TGTGCCAGCAGCAAAGTGGGGGCATCTGGGGCCAACGTCCTGACTTTC
TRBV27	TRBJ2-7	NA	NA	CASSRGDEQYF	TGTGCCAGCAGTCGCGGAGATGAGCAGTACTTC
TRBV5-5	TRBJ1-6	TRBD1	NA	CASSVDRGWNSPLHF	TGTGCCAGCAGCGTGGACAGGGGGTGGAATTCACCCCTCCACTTT
TRBV10-3	TRBJ2-7	TRBD2	few	CAISVLREPYEQYF	TGTGCCATCAGCGTCTTGCGGGAGCCGTACGAGCAGTACTTC
TRBV6-4	TRBJ2-2	TRBD2	NA	CASSPSASGSNTGELFF	TGTGCCAGCAGTCCCTCTGCTAGCGGGAGCAACACCGGGGAGCTGTTTTTT
TRBV11-2	TRBJ2-7	NA	NA	CASSLDVLSYEQYF	TGTGCCAGCAGCTTAGACGTATTATCCTACGAGCAGTACTTC
TRBV2	TRBJ2-7	NA	NA	CASSEKVGPYEQYF	TGTGCCAGCAGTGAAAAGGTGGGGCCCTACGAGCAGTACTTC
TRBV27	TRBJ1-1	TRBD1	NA	CASSAFRGLDTEAFF	TGTGCCAGCAGTGCGTTCAGGGGGCTTGACACTGAAGCTTTCTTT
TRBV18	TRBJ1-1	NA	NA	CASSPTSQGNLGRDTEAFF	TGTGCCAGCTCCCCAACCTCTCAGGGGAATCTAGGCCGTGACACTGAAGCTTTCTTT
TRBV5-6	TRBJ2-7	NA	NA	CASSLRSSYEQYF	TGTGCCAGCAGCCTGCGGAGCTCCTACGAGCAGTACTTC
TRBV19	TRBJ1-1	TRBD1	NA	CASRDRSLNTEAFF	TGTGCCAGTAGGGACAGGAGCCTGAACACTGAAGCTTTCTTT
TRBV27	TRBJ2-1	NA	NA	CASSLSKGLGEQFF	TGTGCCAGCAGCTTATCTAAGGGGTTAGGGGAGCAGTTCTTC
TRBV11-2	TRBJ2-3	TRBD2	NA	CASSRGAGPTDTQYF	TGTGCCAGCAGCCGAGGAGCGGGACCCACAGATACGCAGTATTTT
TRBV28	TRBJ2-3	NA	NA	CASRAPGWGTDTQYF	TGTGCCAGCAGGGCCCCGGGATGGGGTACAGATACGCAGTATTTT
TRBV9	TRBJ1-1	TRBD1	once	CASSTTGTGGFTEAFF	TGTGCCAGCAGCACCACCGGGACAGGGGGCTTTACTGAAGCTTTCTTT
TRBV27	TRBJ1-1	NA	NA	CASTQVFRGSEAFF	TGTGCCAGCACCCAGGTCTTCAGGGGATCTGAAGCTTTCTTT
TRBV6-1	TRBJ1-5	NA	NA	CASSEMTAYSNQPQHF	TGTGCCAGCAGTGAAATGACAGCGTATAGCAATCAGCCCCAGCATTTT
TRBV6-5	TRBJ1-5	TRBD1	NA	CATSGTGTSNQPQHF	TGTGCCACCTCCGGGACAGGGACTAGCAATCAGCCCCAGCATTTT
TRBV24-1	TRBJ1-1	NA	NA	CATSDATNTEAFF	TGTGCCACCAGTGACGCGACAAACACTGAAGCTTTCTTT
TRBV6-5	TRBJ1-3	NA	NA	CASSPGFSGNTIYF	TGTGCCAGCAGTCCAGGATTCTCTGGAAACACCATATATTTT
TRBV11-2	TRBJ1-2	TRBD1	few	CASSLVTGGAEGYTF	TGTGCCAGCAGCTTGGTGACAGGGGGCGCAGAAGGCTACACCTTC
TRBV5-1	TRBJ2-3	TRBD2	once	CASSVSSGGTDTQYF	TGCGCCAGCAGCGTTTCTAGCGGCGGCACAGATACGCAGTATTTT
TRBV28	TRBJ1-3	NA	NA	CASTSPHSGNTIYF	TGTGCCAGCACATCCCCACACTCTGGAAACACCATATATTTT
TRBV7-9	TRBJ2-1	NA	NA	CASSITGYEQFF	TGTGCCAGCAGCATAACAGGGTATGAGCAGTTCTTC
TRBV9	TRBJ1-6	NA	NA	CASSVARDKGSNNSPLHF	TGTGCCAGCAGCGTAGCGAGGGACAAGGGCTCCAATAATTCACCCCTCCACTTT
TRBV27	TRBJ2-4	NA	NA	CASSSHRQFGNIQYF	TGTGCCAGCAGTTCACACAGGCAGTTCGGAAACATTCAGTACTTC
TRBV28	TRBJ2-7	TRBD2	NA	CASSWGLAGGEQYF	TGTGCCAGCAGTTGGGGGCTAGCGGGAGGCGAGCAGTACTTC
TRBV11-2	TRBJ2-5	TRBD2	NA	CASSPGGRGRETQYF	TGTGCCAGCAGCCCTGGCGGGAGAGGCCGAGAGACCCAGTACTTC
TRBV27	TRBJ2-1	TRBD1	few	CASSLGQGYNEQFF	TGTGCCAGCAGTTTAGGACAGGGCTACAATGAGCAGTTCTTC
TRBV24-1	TRBJ2-1	NA	NA	CATSEPYGNEQFF	TGTGCCACCAGTGAGCCCTATGGCAATGAGCAGTTCTTC
TRBV6-5	TRBJ2-7	TRBD2	NA	CASSYTTWAGVGEQYF	TGTGCCAGCAGTTACACCACGTGGGCGGGAGTGGGAGAGCAGTACTTC
TRBV3-1/TRBV3-2	TRBJ1-1	NA	NA	CASSQDHRANTEAFF	TGTGCCAGCAGCCAAGATCACAGGGCGAACACTGAAGCTTTCTTT
TRBV19	TRBJ1-5	NA	NA	CASTWGEGNWPQHF	TGTGCCAGTACCTGGGGGGAGGGAAATTGGCCCCAGCATTTT
TRBV9	TRBJ2-3	TRBD2	once	CASSRPTGLASTDTQYF	TGTGCCAGCAGCAGACCGACGGGACTAGCGAGCACAGATACGCAGTATTTT
TRBV5-5	TRBJ2-7	NA	few	CASSTWTVSYEQYF	TGTGCCAGCAGCACCTGGACAGTCTCCTACGAGCAGTACTTC
TRBV9	TRBJ2-1	TRBD2	NA	CASSVSGGANNEQFF	TGTGCCAGCAGCGTTAGCGGGGGCGCTAACAATGAGCAGTTCTTC
TRBV20-1	TRBJ1-5	NA	NA	CSASFGRAGGQPQHF	TGCAGTGCTAGTTTTGGTAGGGCCGGAGGTCAGCCCCAGCATTTT
TRBV6-5	TRBJ2-7	NA	NA	CASRAVGGSSYEQYF	TGTGCCAGCAGAGCGGTTGGGGGGAGCTCCTACGAGCAGTACTTC
TRBV4-1	TRBJ2-2	NA	NA	CASSLGLNTGELFF	TGCGCCAGCAGCCTGGGACTCAACACCGGGGAGCTGTTTTTT
TRBV10-3	TRBJ1-1	TRBD1	few	CAIQGGNTEAFF	TGTGCCATACAGGGGGGGAACACTGAAGCTTTCTTT
TRBV10-3	TRBJ2-1	NA	NA	CAISDSSNEQFF	TGTGCCATCAGTGACAGTTCCAATGAGCAGTTCTTC